This entry features one T cell receptor beta chain sequence. This specimen comes from a study of control samples from healthy donors and cancer patients. V was shortened by 4 bases and J by 6 bases, with 15 bases between the two germline ends. The germline CDR1 and CDR2 sequences are MDHEN and SYDVKM. This CDR3 contains 14 residues. Method: immunoSEQ multiplex PCR; TCRdb's copy keeps in-frame clones and lacks some. The sample has approximately 80,000 clones, 90% to 95% seen once. The receptor's source is a young man in good health. The chain combines TRBV28 with TRBJ1-1, with D perhaps TRBD1 (5 bases). The sample was blood. CDR3 bases: TGTGCCAGCAGTTCGGAGCAGGGAGTATCTGAAGCTTTCTTT. Its translation is CASSSEQGVSEAFF.